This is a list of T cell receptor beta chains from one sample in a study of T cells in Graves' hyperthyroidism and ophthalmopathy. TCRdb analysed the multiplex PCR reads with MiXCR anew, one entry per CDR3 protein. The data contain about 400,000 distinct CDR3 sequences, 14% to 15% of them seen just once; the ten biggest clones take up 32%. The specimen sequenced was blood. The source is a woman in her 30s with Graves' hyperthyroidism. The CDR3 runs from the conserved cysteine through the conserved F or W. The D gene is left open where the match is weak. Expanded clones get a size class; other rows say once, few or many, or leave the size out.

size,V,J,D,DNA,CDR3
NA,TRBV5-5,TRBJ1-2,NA,TGTGCCAGCAGCTTGGCGTGGGCGCAGGGAGGCTACACCTTC,CASSLAWAQGGYTF
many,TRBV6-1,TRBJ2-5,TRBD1,TGTGCCAGCAACCCAGGGACAGGGGTGTCAGAGACCCAGTACTTC,CASNPGTGVSETQYF
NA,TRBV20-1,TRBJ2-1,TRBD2,TGCAGTGCCCAATCTACTAGCGGGAGTTCTGAGGAGCAGTTCTTC,CSAQSTSGSSEEQFF
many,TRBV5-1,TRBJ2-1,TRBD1,TGCGCCAGCAGCTTGGAAGGGACAGGGAACAATGAGCAGTTCTTC,CASSLEGTGNNEQFF
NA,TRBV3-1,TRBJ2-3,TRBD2,TGTGCCGGCAGCCCGAGATATTCCGGGACTACGCCGCCTACGCAGTATTTT,CAGSPRYSGTTPPTQYF
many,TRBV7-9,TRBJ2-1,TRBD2,TGTGCCAGCAGCAATGAGGGGACTAGCGGGAGAGATGAGCAGTTCTTC,CASSNEGTSGRDEQFF
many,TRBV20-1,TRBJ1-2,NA,TGCAGTGCCATCGACAGGACCTACTATGGCTACACCTTC,CSAIDRTYYGYTF
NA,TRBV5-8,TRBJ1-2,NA,TGTGCCAGCAGCCTGAGCTTAGGTGGCTACACCTTC,CASSLSLGGYTF
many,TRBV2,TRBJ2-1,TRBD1,TGTGCCAGCAGTGAAGCGACAGGGGGCGCGGTAGATGAGCAGTTCTTC,CASSEATGGAVDEQFF
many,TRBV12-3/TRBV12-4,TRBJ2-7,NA,TGTGCCAGCAGTTTGGGGGGAATCGCAACCTACGAGCAGTACTTC,CASSLGGIATYEQYF
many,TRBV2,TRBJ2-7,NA,TGTGCCAGCAGCGAAGCGGTACAGGTAAACTACGAGCAGTACTTC,CASSEAVQVNYEQYF
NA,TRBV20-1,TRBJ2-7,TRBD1,TGCAGTGCTGAGAAGGGTACAGGGGCCTACGAGCAGTACTTC,CSAEKGTGAYEQYF
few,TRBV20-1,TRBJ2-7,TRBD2,TGCAGTGCTAGGGCATCACTAGCGGGAGTCTACGAGCAGTACTTC,CSARASLAGVYEQYF
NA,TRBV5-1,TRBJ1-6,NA,TGCGCCAGCGCCATGGGGTATAATAATTCACCCCTCCACTTT,CASAMGYNNSPLHF
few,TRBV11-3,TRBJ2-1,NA,TGTGCCAGCAGCCCCCGTAGCGGACTGAGCTCCTACAATGAGCAGTTCTTC,CASSPRSGLSSYNEQFF
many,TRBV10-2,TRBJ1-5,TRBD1,TGCGCCAGCAGAGACAGGGGGGGCGATTTTAGCAATCAGCCCCAGCATTTT,CASRDRGGDFSNQPQHF
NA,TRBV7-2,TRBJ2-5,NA,TGTGCCAGCAGCTTAGCGTGGCACCAAGAGACCCAGTACTTC,CASSLAWHQETQYF
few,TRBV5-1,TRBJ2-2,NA,TGCGCCAGCAGCTTACGGGGGAACACCGGGGAGCTGTTTTTT,CASSLRGNTGELFF
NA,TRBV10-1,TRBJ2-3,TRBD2,TGCGCCAGCAGTCTAGCGGGAGCCAGAGATACGCAGTATTTT,CASSLAGARDTQYF
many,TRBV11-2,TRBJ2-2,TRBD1,TGTGCCAGCAGCTCATACAGGGGGAACACCGGGGAGCTGTTTTTT,CASSSYRGNTGELFF
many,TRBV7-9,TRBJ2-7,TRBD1,TGTGCCAGCGTGGAGTCCGGGACAGGGCGCGTTACCTCCTACGAGCAGTACTTC,CASVESGTGRVTSYEQYF
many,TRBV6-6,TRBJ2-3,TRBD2,TGTGCCAGCAGTTACTCGTTCGGGAGGGCCCCCTCAGATACGCAGTATTTT,CASSYSFGRAPSDTQYF
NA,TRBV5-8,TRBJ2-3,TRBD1,TGTGCCAGCAGCTTGGCTCCAGGGGGTACGCAGTATTTT,CASSLAPGGTQYF
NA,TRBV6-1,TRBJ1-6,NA,TGTGCCAGCAGTGAGGAGGGAGATTATAATTCACCCCTCCACTTT,CASSEEGDYNSPLHF
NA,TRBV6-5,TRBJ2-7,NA,TGTGCCAGCAGTTACGCGCGGCCTAGCCTCCCTGTCGAGCAGTACTTC,CASSYARPSLPVEQYF
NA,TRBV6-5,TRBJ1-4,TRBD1,TGTGCCAGCAGTTACGGGGGACAGGGTGGCGAAAAACTGTTTTTT,CASSYGGQGGEKLFF
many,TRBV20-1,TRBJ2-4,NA,TGCAGTGCTACTGATATAGCCAAAAACATTCAGTACTTC,CSATDIAKNIQYF
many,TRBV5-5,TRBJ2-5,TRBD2,TGTGCCAGCAGCCGGGGGGGACTAGCGGGAGTAGAGACCCAGTACTTC,CASSRGGLAGVETQYF
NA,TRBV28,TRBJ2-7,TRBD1,TGTGCCAGCAGTACACCGGGACAGGGGGCTTCCTACGAGCAGTACTTC,CASSTPGQGASYEQYF
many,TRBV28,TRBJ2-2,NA,TGTGCCAGCAGTTTGGGTGGGGCGAACACCGGGGAGCTGTTTTTT,CASSLGGANTGELFF
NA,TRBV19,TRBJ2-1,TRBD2,TGTGCCAGTAGTAAGGGACTAGCGTTCGATGAGCAGTTCTTC,CASSKGLAFDEQFF
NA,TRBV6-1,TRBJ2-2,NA,TGTGCCAGCAATCCAGGGTACACCGGGGAGCTGTTTTTT,CASNPGYTGELFF
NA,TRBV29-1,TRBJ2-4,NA,TGCAGCGTTTCCTCACTAGGGCAGGGACAAAACATTCAGTACTTC,CSVSSLGQGQNIQYF
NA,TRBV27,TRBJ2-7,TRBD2,TGTGCCAGCAGACTAGCGGGAGCTCAAGGTGCCTACGAGCAGTACTTC,CASRLAGAQGAYEQYF
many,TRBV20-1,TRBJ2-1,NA,TGCAGTGCTAGAGATCCGTTTGAGCAGTTCTTC,CSARDPFEQFF
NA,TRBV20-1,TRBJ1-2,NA,TGCAGTGCTAGCTGGCGCCACCTTAGTCCGACTAACTATGGCTACACCTTC,CSASWRHLSPTNYGYTF
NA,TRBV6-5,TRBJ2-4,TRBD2,TGTGCCAGCAGTTACTCGTCTGGCGGGGGAGCCAAAAACATTCAGTACTTC,CASSYSSGGGAKNIQYF
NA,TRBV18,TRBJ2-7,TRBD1,TGTGCCAGCTCACCTGGGACAGGGGACGAGCAGTACTTC,CASSPGTGDEQYF
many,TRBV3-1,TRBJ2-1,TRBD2,TGTGCCAGCAGCCAAGAACGACTAGCGGGAGGCCGGCATGAGCAGTTCTTC,CASSQERLAGGRHEQFF
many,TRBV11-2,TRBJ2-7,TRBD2,TGTGCCAGCCGGACTAGCGGGAAATACGAGCAGTACTTC,CASRTSGKYEQYF
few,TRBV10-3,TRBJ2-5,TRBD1,TGTGCCATCAGTGAGTCAGGGGACAGGGAAGAGACCCAGTACTTC,CAISESGDREETQYF
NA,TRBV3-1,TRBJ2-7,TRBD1,TGTGCCAGCAGCCACCTTGGGGACAGGGGAGGATACGAGCAGTACTTC,CASSHLGDRGGYEQYF
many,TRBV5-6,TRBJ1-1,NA,TGTGCCAGCAGCCCGCGGGTCGGGCAGAGAAACACTGAAGCTTTCTTT,CASSPRVGQRNTEAFF
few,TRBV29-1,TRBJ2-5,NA,TGCAGCGTTGAAGCAAACAGGCAAGAGACCCAGTACTTC,CSVEANRQETQYF
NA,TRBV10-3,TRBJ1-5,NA,TGTGCCATCAACAGGGAAGGTAGTGATCAGCCCCAGCATTTT,CAINREGSDQPQHF
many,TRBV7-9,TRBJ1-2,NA,TGTGCCAGCAGCTTAGCCGGCGTAATGGTAGAGGGCTACACCTTC,CASSLAGVMVEGYTF
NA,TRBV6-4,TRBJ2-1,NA,TGTGCCAGCAGTGACCAATTTAACTACAATGAGCAGTTCTTC,CASSDQFNYNEQFF
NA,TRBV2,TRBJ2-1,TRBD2,TGTGCCAGCAGTGGGCGGGGGGGGGGTTTTGATGAGCAGTTCTTC,CASSGRGGGFDEQFF
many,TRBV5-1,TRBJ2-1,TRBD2,TGCGCCAGCAGCTTGGCTAGCGGGAGTAGTAATGAGCAGTTCTTC,CASSLASGSSNEQFF
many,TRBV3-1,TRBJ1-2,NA,TGTGCCAGCAGTCAAGGACAGAAGAACTATGGCTACACCTTC,CASSQGQKNYGYTF